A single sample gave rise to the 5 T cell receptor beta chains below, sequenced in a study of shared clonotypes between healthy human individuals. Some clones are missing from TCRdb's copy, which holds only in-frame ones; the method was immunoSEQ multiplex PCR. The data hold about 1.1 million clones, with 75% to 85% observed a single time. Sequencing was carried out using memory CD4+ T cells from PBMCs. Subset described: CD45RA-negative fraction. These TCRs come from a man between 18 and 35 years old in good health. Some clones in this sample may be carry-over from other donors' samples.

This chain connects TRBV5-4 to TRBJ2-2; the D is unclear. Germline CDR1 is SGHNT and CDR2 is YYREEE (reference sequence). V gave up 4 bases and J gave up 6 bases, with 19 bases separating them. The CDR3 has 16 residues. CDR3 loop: CASSRMGSTRAGELFF. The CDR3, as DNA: TGTGCCAGCAGCCGAATGGGTTCCACACGCGCCGGGGAGCTGTTTTTT.

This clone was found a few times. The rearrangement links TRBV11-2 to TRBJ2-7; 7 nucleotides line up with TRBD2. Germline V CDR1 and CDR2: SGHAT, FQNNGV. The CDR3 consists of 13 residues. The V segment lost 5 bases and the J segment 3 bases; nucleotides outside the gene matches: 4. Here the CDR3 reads CASSPAGFYEQYF. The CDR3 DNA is TGTGCCAGCAGCCCAGCGGGGTTCTACGAGCAGTACTTC.

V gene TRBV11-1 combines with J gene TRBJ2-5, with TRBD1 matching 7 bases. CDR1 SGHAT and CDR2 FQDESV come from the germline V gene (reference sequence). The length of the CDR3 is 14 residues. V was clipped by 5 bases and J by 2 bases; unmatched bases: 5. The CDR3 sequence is CASSLNRGQETQYF. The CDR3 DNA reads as TGTGCCAGCAGCCTGAACAGGGGACAAGAGACCCAGTACTTC. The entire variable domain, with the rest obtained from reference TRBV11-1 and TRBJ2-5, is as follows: EAEVAQSPRYKITEKSQAVAFWCDPISGHATLYWYRQILGQGPELLVQFQDESVVDDSQLPKDRFSAERLKGVDSTLKIQPAELGDSAMYLCASSLNRGQETQYFGPGTRLLVL.

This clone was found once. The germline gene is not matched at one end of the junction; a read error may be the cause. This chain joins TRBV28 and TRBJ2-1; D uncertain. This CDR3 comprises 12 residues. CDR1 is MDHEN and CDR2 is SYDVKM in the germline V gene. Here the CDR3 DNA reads TGTGCCAGCGCCCTTCCGGGTTCTTCGTGGATCTTC. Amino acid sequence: CASALPGSSWIF.

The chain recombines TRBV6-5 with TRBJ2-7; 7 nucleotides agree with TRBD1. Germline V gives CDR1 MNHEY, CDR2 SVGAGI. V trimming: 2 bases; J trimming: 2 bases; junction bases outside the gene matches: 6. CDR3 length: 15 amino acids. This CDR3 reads CASSYRGQTPYEQYF. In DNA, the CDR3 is TGTGCCAGCAGTTACCGGGGACAGACCCCCTACGAGCAGTACTTC.